The sequence of this T cell receptor (beta chain) was determined in a study of blood T cells in healthy people across ages. Notes on the study in general: Any conclusive comparison of naive versus antigen-experienced cells was prevented by using unsorted PBMCs. In long-lived donors, naive CD4+ cell counts and diversity exceeded those of aged donors.

Notes on this clonotype: Its target is not known.

For the second PCR, which ran for about 7 to 11 cycles, a sample-barcoded 5' primer and a J-beta primer mix were used. There were at least 2.5 million CDR3-containing paired-end reads obtained from each sample. MiXCR, applied by TCRdb to the 5' RACE reads, yields one record per CDR3 protein. This table has around 790,000 distinct CDR3 sequences, around 43% appearing once. CDR1 and CDR2 (germline): SGHTA, FQGTGA. This CDR3 has 16 amino acids. The sample was blood. This clonotype originated in a man in his fifties or sixties in good health. The chain carries TRBV7-3 and TRBJ2-4, with TRBD2 identical over 8 bases. The closer fit of TRBJ2-5 to the DNA end suggests the J call may be wrong. The CDR3 protein is CASSLGRGGPQETQYF. In DNA form, the CDR3 reads TGTGCCAGCAGCTTAGGTCGGGGGGGCCCCCAAGAGACCCAGTACTTC.